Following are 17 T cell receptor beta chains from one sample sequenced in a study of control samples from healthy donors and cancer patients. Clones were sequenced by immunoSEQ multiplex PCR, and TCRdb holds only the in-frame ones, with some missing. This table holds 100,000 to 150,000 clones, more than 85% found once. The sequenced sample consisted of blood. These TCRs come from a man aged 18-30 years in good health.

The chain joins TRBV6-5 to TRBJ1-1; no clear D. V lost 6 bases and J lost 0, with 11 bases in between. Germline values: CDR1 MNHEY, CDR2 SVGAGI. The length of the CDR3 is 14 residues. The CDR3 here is CASRDGGMNTEAFF. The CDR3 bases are TGTGCCAGCAGAGACGGTGGAATGAACACTGAAGCTTTCTTT.

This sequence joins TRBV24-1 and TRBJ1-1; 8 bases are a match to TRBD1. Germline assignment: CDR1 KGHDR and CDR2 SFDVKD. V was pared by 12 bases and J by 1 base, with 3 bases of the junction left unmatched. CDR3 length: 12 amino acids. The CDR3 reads CACRGQNTEAFF. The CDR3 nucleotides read TGTGCCTGCAGGGGGCAGAACACTGAAGCTTTCTTT.

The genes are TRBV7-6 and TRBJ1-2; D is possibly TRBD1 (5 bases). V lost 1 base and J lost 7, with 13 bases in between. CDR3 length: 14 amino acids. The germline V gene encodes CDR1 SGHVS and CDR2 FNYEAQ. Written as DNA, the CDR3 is TGTGCCAGCAGCTTAGAATACGGGGGAAGTGGCTACACCTTC. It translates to CASSLEYGGSGYTF.

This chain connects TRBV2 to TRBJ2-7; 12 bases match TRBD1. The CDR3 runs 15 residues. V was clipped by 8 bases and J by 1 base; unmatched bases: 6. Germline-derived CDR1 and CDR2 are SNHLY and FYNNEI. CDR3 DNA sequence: TGTGCCAGCCTAGGGACAGGGGGCCAGTCCTACGAGCAGTACTTC. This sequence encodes CASLGTGGQSYEQYF.

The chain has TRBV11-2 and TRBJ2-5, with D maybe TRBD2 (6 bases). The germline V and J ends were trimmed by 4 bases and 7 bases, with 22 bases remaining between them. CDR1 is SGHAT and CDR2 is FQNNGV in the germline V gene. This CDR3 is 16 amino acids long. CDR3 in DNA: TGTGCCAGCAGCTCCTTCGGGCAGTTGGCGCGGGGGACCCAGTACTTC. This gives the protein CASSSFGQLARGTQYF.

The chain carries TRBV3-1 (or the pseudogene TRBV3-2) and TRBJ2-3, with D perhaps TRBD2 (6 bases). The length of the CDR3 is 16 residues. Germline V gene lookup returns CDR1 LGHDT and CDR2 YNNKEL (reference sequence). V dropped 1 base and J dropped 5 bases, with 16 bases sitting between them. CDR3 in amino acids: CASSQGGGIEGDTQYF. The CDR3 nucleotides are TGTGCCAGCAGCCAAGGAGGCGGGATAGAAGGAGATACGCAGTATTTT.

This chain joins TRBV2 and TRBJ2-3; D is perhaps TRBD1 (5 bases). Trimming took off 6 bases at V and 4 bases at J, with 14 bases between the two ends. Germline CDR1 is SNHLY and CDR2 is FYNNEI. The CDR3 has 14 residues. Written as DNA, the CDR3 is TGTGCCAGCAGAGTGCAGGGAACGGCAGATACGCAGTATTTT. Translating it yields CASRVQGTADTQYF.

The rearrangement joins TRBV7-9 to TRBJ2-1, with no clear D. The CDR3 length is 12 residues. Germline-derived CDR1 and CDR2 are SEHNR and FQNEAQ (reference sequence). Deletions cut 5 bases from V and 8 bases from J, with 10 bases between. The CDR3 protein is CASSPGAHEQFF. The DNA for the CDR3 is TGTGCCAGCAGCCCCGGAGCTCATGAGCAGTTCTTC.

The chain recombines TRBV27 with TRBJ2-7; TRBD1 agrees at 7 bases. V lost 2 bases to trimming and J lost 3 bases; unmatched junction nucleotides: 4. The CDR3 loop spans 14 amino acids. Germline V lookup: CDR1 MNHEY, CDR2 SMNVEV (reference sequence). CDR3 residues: CASSLDRASYEQYF. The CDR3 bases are TGTGCCAGCAGTTTAGACAGGGCAAGCTACGAGCAGTACTTC.

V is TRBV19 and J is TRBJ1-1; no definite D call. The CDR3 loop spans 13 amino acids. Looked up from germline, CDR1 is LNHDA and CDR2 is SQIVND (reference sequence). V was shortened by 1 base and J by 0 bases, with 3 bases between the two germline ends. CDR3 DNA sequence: TGTGCCAGTAGTATAGTGGTGAACACTGAAGCTTTCTTT. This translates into CASSIVVNTEAFF.

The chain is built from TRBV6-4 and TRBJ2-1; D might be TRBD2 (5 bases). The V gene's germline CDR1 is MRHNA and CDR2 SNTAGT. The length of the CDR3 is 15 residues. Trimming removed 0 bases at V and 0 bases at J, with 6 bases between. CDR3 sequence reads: CASSDSRGSYNEQFF. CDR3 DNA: TGTGCCAGCAGTGACTCACGGGGCTCCTACAATGAGCAGTTCTTC.

The CDR3 loop is CASSLASKTDTQYF. CDR3 nucleotides: TGTGCCAGCAGCTTAGCCTCGAAGACAGATACGCAGTATTTT. The J gene is TRBJ2-3, the V gene TRBV7-8; D unclear. The CDR3 has 14 amino acids. Trimming left V 0 bases short and J 3 bases short, with 7 bases between. In germline, CDR1 is SGHVS, CDR2 FQNEAQ.

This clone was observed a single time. Written as DNA, the CDR3 is TGTGCCAGCATTTTATTAGGACAGGGCCGTGAAAAACTGTTTTTT. Amino acid sequence: CASILLGQGREKLFF. The chain employs TRBV6-5 and TRBJ1-4, with 8 bases identical to TRBD1. Looked up from germline, CDR1 is MNHEY and CDR2 is SVGAGI. The CDR3 covers 15 residues. The junction had 11 bases not matched to a gene; V was cut back by 7 bases and J by 7 bases.

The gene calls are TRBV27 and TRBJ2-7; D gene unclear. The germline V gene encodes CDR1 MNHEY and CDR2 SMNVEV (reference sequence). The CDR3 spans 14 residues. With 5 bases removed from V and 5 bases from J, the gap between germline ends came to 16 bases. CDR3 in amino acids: CASSHRWAFDEQYF. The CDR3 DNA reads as TGTGCCAGCAGTCACCGGTGGGCCTTCGACGAGCAGTACTTC.

CDR3 loop: CASKIGTSGHNEQFF. The CDR3 nucleotides read TGTGCCAGCAAAATCGGGACTAGCGGACACAATGAGCAGTTCTTC. This chain links TRBV6-5 with TRBJ2-1; 11 positions agree with TRBD2. There are 15 residues in the CDR3. Per the germline V gene, CDR1 is MNHEY and CDR2 is SVGAGI. After removal of 7 bases from V and 5 bases from J, the junction contained 7 bases not matched to a gene.

The CDR3 loop reads CASNPPGRISTDTQYF. CDR3 bases: TGCGCCAGCAACCCCCCGGGGCGGATAAGCACAGATACGCAGTATTTT. V gene TRBV5-1 combines with J gene TRBJ2-3; D is perhaps TRBD1 or TRBD2 (5 bases each). There are 16 residues in the CDR3. The germline gives CDR1 SGHRS, CDR2 YFSETQ. Trimming took 6 bases from V and 0 from J, leaving 17 bases between them.

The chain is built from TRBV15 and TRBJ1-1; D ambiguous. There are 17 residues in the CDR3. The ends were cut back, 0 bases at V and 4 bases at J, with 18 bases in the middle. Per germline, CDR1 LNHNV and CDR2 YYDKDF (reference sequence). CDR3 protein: CATSRDLKEARGTEAFF. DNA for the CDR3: TGTGCCACCAGCAGAGATCTCAAGGAGGCCCGGGGCACTGAAGCTTTCTTT.